These T cell receptor beta chains were read from a single sample in a study of identical twins. TCRdb re-called the 5' RACE reads with MiXCR, one entry per CDR3 protein. The sample consists of 1.5 million to 2 million distinct CDR3 sequences, under 35% of them appearing once. Sequencing used cord blood. These receptors came from a newborn girl in good health. Each CDR3 is given with its conserved first and last residue. The order of the fields is V gene, D gene, J gene, clone size, CDR3 protein, CDR3 DNA. The D gene is left open where the match is weak. For some rows the clone size is stated as once, few or many, or as a class when expanded; others skip it.

V: TRBV5-6; D: .; J: TRBJ2-4; size: many; CDR3: CASSLRTEAKNIQYF; DNA: TGTGCCAGCAGCCTGAGGACGGAAGCCAAAAACATTCAGTACTTC
V: TRBV20-1; D: TRBD2; J: TRBJ2-7; size: few; CDR3: CSARLGTSGSHEQYF; DNA: TGCAGTGCTAGGCTGGGGACTAGCGGGAGCCACGAGCAGTACTTC
V: TRBV28; D: TRBD2; J: TRBJ2-1; size: few; CDR3: CASSPLISGRFNEQFF; DNA: TGTGCCAGCAGTCCATTGATTAGCGGGAGGTTTAATGAGCAGTTCTTC
V: TRBV5-6; D: .; J: TRBJ1-2; size: .; CDR3: CASSFFSVGREEGYGYTF; DNA: TGTGCCAGCAGCTTCTTTTCCGTCGGGAGGGAAGAAGGCTATGGCTACACCTTC
V: TRBV5-1; D: .; J: TRBJ1-2; size: few; CDR3: CASSLNKQGLRNYGYTF; DNA: TGCGCCAGCAGCCTCAACAAACAGGGCCTCCGCAACTATGGCTACACCTTC
V: TRBV20-1; D: .; J: TRBJ2-7; size: few; CDR3: CSARLHRAAEQYF; DNA: TGCAGTGCTAGACTCCATAGGGCGGCCGAGCAGTACTTC
V: TRBV6-1; D: .; J: TRBJ1-2; size: few; CDR3: CASHTGYTFNYGYTF; DNA: TGTGCCAGCCATACGGGCTATACTTTTAACTATGGCTACACCTTC
V: TRBV12-3/TRBV12-4; D: TRBD2; J: TRBJ2-1; size: .; CDR3: CASSLFGEGPYEQFF; DNA: TGTGCCAGCAGTTTATTTGGGGAGGGCCCCTACGAGCAGTTCTTC
V: TRBV28; D: TRBD1; J: TRBJ2-5; size: few; CDR3: CASSPGTGIWEQYF; DNA: TGTGCCAGCAGTCCCGGGACAGGGATATGGGAGCAGTACTTC
V: TRBV29-1; D: .; J: TRBJ1-3; size: .; CDR3: CSVKSGKAGNTIYF; DNA: TGCAGCGTCAAGTCGGGGAAGGCTGGAAACACCATATATTTT
V: TRBV6-5; D: .; J: TRBJ2-3; size: few; CDR3: CASSYDSQGGTQYF; DNA: TGTGCCAGCAGTTACGACAGCCAAGGGGGTACGCAGTATTTT
V: TRBV15; D: TRBD1; J: TRBJ1-5; size: .; CDR3: CATSSRQGHQPQHF; DNA: TGTGCCACCAGCAGCAGACAGGGCCATCAGCCCCAGCATTTT
V: TRBV5-6; D: .; J: TRBJ1-4; size: .; CDR3: CASSFFGAPATNEKLFF; DNA: TGTGCCAGCAGCTTTTTCGGGGCCCCAGCAACTAATGAAAAACTGTTTTTT
V: TRBV29-1; D: .; J: TRBJ1-1; size: few; CDR3: CSAKTGTEAFF; DNA: TGCAGCGCCAAGACCGGCACTGAAGCTTTCTTT
V: TRBV27; D: TRBD2; J: TRBJ2-7; size: .; CDR3: CASSSPGLAGGYEQYF; DNA: TGTGCCAGCAGTTCTCCGGGACTAGCGGGAGGGTACGAGCAGTACTTC
V: TRBV20-1; D: TRBD1; J: TRBJ2-1; size: .; CDR3: CSASRTGPYEQFF; DNA: TGCAGTGCTAGTAGGACAGGGCCCTACGAGCAGTTCTTC
V: TRBV9; D: .; J: TRBJ2-3; size: .; CDR3: CASSVDWRGTQYF; DNA: TGTGCCAGCAGCGTAGATTGGCGGGGCACGCAGTATTTT
V: TRBV12-3/TRBV12-4; D: TRBD1; J: TRBJ1-4; size: .; CDR3: CASNRGGEKLFF; DNA: TGTGCCAGCAACAGGGGAGGGGAAAAACTGTTTTTT
V: TRBV14; D: .; J: TRBJ2-7; size: few; CDR3: CASSQVQGISYEQYF; DNA: TGTGCCAGCAGCCAAGTCCAGGGGATTTCCTACGAGCAGTACTTC
V: TRBV9; D: TRBD2; J: TRBJ2-1; size: .; CDR3: CASSGRGRTSDSYNEQFF; DNA: TGTGCCAGCAGCGGTCGTGGAAGGACTAGCGACTCCTACAATGAGCAGTTCTTC
V: TRBV25-1; D: .; J: TRBJ1-2; size: few; CDR3: CASSHSRNYGYTF; DNA: TGTGCCAGCAGTCACAGCCGTAACTATGGCTACACCTTC
V: TRBV18; D: .; J: TRBJ1-1; size: .; CDR3: CASSPLLGPMNTEAFF; DNA: TGTGCCAGCTCACCGTTATTGGGGCCCATGAACACTGAAGCTTTCTTT
V: TRBV3-1; D: TRBD2; J: TRBJ2-5; size: .; CDR3: CASSLTRTRPQETQYF; DNA: TGTGCCAGCAGCCTGACTAGGACTAGGCCCCAAGAGACCCAGTACTTC
V: TRBV24-1; D: TRBD1; J: TRBJ1-5; size: .; CDR3: CATSDSGQGSNQPQHF; DNA: TGTGCCACCAGTGATTCGGGACAGGGAAGCAATCAGCCCCAGCATTTT
V: TRBV20-1; D: TRBD2; J: TRBJ2-7; size: .; CDR3: CSARLWTSGYEQYF; DNA: TGCAGTGCTAGGTTGTGGACTAGCGGATACGAGCAGTACTTC
V: TRBV5-1; D: .; J: TRBJ2-3; size: few; CDR3: CASSLGAQGRDTQYF; DNA: TGCGCCAGCAGCTTGGGGGCGCAGGGAAGGGATACGCAGTATTTT
V: TRBV28; D: .; J: TRBJ2-7; size: few; CDR3: CASSPRYFEQYF; DNA: TGTGCCAGCAGTCCTCGTTATTTCGAGCAGTACTTC
V: TRBV11-3; D: TRBD2; J: TRBJ2-1; size: .; CDR3: CASSDRSGTEREQFF; DNA: TGTGCCAGCAGCGATCGTAGCGGGACTGAAAGGGAGCAGTTCTTC
V: TRBV6-5; D: .; J: TRBJ1-2; size: .; CDR3: CASSYSYRDGYTF; DNA: TGTGCCAGCAGTTACTCGTACAGGGACGGCTACACCTTC
V: TRBV20-1; D: .; J: TRBJ1-5; size: .; CDR3: CSARAKGPVNNQPQHF; DNA: TGCAGTGCTAGAGCCAAGGGCCCTGTGAACAATCAGCCCCAGCATTTT
V: TRBV9; D: .; J: TRBJ2-3; size: .; CDR3: CASTRTVSTDTQYF; DNA: TGTGCCAGCACCCGGACCGTCAGCACAGATACGCAGTATTTT
V: TRBV10-3; D: .; J: TRBJ1-1; size: .; CDR3: CAISVGELNAEAFF; DNA: TGTGCCATCAGTGTCGGGGAGCTGAACGCTGAAGCTTTCTTT
V: TRBV4-2; D: TRBD2; J: TRBJ2-7; size: many; CDR3: CASSRTSGSSYNEQYF; DNA: TGTGCCAGCAGCCGGACTAGCGGGAGCTCCTACAATGAGCAGTACTTC